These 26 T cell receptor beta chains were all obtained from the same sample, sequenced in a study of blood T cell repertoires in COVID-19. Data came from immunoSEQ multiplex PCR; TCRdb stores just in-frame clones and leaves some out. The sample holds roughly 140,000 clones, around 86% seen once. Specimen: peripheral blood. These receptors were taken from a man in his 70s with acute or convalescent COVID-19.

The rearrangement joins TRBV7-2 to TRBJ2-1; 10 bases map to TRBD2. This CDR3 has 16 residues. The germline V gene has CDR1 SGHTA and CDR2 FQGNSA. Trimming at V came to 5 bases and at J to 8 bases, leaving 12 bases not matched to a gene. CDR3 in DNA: TGTGCCAGCAGCCGGGAAAGCTTAAGCGGGAGGGATGAGCAGTTCTTC. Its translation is CASSRESLSGRDEQFF.

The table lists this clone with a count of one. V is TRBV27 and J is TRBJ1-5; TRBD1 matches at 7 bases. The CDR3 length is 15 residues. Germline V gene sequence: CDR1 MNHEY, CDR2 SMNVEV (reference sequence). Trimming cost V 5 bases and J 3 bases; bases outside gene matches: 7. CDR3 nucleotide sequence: TGTGCCAGCAGTCTCCATACAGGGGTCAATCAGCCCCAGCATTTT. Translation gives CASSLHTGVNQPQHF.

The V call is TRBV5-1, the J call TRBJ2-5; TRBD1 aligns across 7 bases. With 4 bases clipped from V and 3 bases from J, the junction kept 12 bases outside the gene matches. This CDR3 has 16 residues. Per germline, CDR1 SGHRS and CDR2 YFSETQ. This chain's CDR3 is CASSLGQVGTKETQYF. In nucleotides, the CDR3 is TGCGCCAGCAGCCTAGGACAGGTTGGGACCAAAGAGACCCAGTACTTC.

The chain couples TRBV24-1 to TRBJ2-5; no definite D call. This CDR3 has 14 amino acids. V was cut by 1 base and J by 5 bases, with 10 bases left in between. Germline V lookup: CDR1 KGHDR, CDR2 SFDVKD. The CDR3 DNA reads TGTGCCACCAGTGATTTACCAGGATGGGAGACCCAGTACTTC. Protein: CATSDLPGWETQYF.

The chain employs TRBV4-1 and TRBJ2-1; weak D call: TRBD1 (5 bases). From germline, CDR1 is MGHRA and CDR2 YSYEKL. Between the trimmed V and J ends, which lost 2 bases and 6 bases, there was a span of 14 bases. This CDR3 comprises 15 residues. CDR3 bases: TGCGCCAGCAGCCAACGGGCAGGAAGGGGCAATGAGCAGTTCTTC. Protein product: CASSQRAGRGNEQFF.

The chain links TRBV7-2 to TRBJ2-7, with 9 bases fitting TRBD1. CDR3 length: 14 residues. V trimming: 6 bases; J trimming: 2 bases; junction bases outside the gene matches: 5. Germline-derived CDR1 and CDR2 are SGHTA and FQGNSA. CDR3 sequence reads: CASREGQGTYEQYF. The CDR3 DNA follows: TGTGCCAGCAGGGAGGGACAGGGAACCTACGAGCAGTACTTC.

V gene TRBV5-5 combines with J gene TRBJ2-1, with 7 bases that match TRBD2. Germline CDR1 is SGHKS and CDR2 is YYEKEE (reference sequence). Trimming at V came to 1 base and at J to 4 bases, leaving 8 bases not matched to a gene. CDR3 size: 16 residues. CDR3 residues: CASSLPSSGTYNEQFF. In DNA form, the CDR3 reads TGTGCCAGCAGCTTGCCGTCTAGCGGAACTTACAATGAGCAGTTCTTC. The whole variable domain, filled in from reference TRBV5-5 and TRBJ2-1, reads DAGVTQSPTHLIKTRGQQVTLRCSPISGHKSVSWYQQVLGQGPQFIFQYYEKEERGRGNFPDRFSARQFPNYSSELNVNALLLGDSALYLCASSLPSSGTYNEQFFGPGTRLTVL.

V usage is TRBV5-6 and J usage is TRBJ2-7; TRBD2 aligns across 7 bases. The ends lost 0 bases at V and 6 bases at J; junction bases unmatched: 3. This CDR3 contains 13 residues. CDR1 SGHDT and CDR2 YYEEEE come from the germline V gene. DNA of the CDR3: TGTGCCAGCAGCTTGGGGACTAGGACCGAGCAGTACTTC. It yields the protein CASSLGTRTEQYF. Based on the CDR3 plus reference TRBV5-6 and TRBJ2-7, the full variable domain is DAGVTQSPTHLIKTRGQQVTLRCSPKSGHDTVSWYQQALGQGPQFIFQYYEEEERQRGNFPDRFSGHQFPNYSSELNVNALLLGDSALYLCASSLGTRTEQYFGPGTRLTVT.

For the CDR3, the DNA is TGTGCCAGCAGCGAAAAAATCGGGAGAGGGGCCTACAATGAGCAGTTCTTC. It codes for CASSEKIGRGAYNEQFF. The chain links TRBV11-3 to TRBJ2-1, with D perhaps matching TRBD2 (6 bases). V lost 5 bases and J 2 bases, leaving 19 bases between the germline ends. Germline V gene data show CDR1 as SGHNT and CDR2 as YENEEA. The CDR3 length is 17 residues.

The CDR3 spells CATSKDSNEETQYF. The CDR3 DNA reads as TGTGCCACCAGCAAGGACAGCAATGAAGAGACCCAGTACTTC. V and J are TRBV15 and TRBJ2-5; TRBD1 is a possible D gene (6 bases). CDR1 is LNHNV and CDR2 is YYDKDF in the germline V gene (reference sequence). This CDR3 has 14 residues. V was shortened by 4 bases and J by 3 bases, with 12 bases between the two germline ends.

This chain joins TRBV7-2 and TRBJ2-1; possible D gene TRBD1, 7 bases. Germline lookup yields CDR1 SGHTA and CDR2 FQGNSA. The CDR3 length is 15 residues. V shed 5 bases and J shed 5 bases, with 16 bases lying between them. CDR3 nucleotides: TGTGCCAGCAGCCCCTCCCAGGGGGGTCACAATGAGCAGTTCTTC. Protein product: CASSPSQGGHNEQFF.

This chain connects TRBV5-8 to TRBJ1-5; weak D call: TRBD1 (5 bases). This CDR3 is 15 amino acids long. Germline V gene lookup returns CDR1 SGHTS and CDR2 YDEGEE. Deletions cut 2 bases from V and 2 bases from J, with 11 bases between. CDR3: CASSLGEKGNQPQHF. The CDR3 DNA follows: TGTGCCAGCAGCTTAGGGGAAAAGGGCAATCAGCCCCAGCATTTT.

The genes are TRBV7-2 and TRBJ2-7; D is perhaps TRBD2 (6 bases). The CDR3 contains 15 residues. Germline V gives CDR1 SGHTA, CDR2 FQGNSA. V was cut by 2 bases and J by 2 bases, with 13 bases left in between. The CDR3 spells CASSLNSGPAYEQYF. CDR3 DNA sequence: TGTGCCAGCAGCTTAAACAGCGGGCCTGCCTACGAGCAGTACTTC.

In DNA form, the CDR3 reads TGTGCCAGTAGTAGGACAGGGGATTCCTACGAGCAGTACTTC. This sequence encodes CASSRTGDSYEQYF. J is TRBJ2-7 and V is TRBV19; 9 bases are a match to TRBD1. This CDR3 spans 14 amino acids. V lost 4 bases, J lost 1 base, and 2 bases stayed unmatched. Germline CDR1 LNHDA, CDR2 SQIVND (reference sequence).

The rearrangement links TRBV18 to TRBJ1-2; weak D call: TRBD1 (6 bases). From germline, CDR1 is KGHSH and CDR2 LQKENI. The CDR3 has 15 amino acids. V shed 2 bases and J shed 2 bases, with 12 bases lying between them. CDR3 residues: CASSPAQGRNYGYTF. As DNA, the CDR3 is TGTGCCAGCTCACCAGCCCAGGGGAGAAACTATGGCTACACCTTC.

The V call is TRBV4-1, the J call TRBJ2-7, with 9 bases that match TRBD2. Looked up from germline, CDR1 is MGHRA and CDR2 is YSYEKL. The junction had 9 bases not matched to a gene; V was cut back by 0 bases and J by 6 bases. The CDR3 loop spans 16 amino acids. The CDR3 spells CASSQEIAGARSEQYF. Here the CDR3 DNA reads TGCGCCAGCAGCCAAGAGATAGCGGGAGCTCGGAGCGAGCAGTACTTC.

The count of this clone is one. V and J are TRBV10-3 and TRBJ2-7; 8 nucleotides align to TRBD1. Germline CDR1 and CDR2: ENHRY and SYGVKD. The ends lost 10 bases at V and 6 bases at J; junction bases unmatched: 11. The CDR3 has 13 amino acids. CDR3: CATQDRESSEQYF. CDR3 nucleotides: TGTGCCACCCAGGACAGGGAAAGCTCCGAGCAGTACTTC.

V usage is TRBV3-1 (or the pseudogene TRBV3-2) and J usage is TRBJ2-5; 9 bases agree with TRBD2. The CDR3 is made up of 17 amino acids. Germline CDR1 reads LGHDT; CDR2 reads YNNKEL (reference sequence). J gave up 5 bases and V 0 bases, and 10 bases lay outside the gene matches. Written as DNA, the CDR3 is TGTGCCAGCAGCCAAGAAGGGCGGGAGGGAGGATGGGAGACCCAGTACTTC. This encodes CASSQEGREGGWETQYF.

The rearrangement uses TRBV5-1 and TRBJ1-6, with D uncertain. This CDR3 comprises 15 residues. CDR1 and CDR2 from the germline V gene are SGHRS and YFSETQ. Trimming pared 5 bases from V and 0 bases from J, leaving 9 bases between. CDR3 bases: TGCGCCAGCAGTTTCTCAGACTCCTATAATTCACCCCTCCACTTT. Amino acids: CASSFSDSYNSPLHF.

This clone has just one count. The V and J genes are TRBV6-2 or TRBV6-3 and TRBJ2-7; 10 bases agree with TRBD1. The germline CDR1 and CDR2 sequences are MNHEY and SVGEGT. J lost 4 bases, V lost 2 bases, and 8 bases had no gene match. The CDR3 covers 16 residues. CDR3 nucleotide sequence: TGTGCCAGCAGTTACAAAGGCGGGACAGGGGAATACGAGCAGTACTTC. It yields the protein CASSYKGGTGEYEQYF.

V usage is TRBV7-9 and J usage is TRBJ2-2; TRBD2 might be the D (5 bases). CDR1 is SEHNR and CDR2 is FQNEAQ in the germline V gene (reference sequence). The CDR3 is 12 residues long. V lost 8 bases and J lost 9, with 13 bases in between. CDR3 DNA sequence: TGTGCCAGCTCAGCGGACCCGAGGGAGCTGTTTTTT. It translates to CASSADPRELFF.

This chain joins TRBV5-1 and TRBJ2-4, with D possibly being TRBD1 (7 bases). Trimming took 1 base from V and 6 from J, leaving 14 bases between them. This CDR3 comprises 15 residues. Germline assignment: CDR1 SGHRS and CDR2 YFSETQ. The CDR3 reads CASSLRQGGGNIQYF. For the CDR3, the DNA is TGCGCCAGCAGCTTGAGGCAGGGGGGAGGAAACATTCAGTACTTC. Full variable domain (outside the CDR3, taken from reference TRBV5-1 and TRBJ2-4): KAGVTQTPRYLIKTRGQQVTLSCSPISGHRSVSWYQQTPGQGLQFLFEYFSETQRNKGNFPGRFSGRQFSNSRSEMNVSTLELGDSALYLCASSLRQGGGNIQYFGAGTRLSVL.

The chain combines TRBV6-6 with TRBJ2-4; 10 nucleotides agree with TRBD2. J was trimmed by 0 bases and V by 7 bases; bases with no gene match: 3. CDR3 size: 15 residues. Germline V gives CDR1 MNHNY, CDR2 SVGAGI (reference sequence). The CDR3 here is CASTGTSVAKNIQYF. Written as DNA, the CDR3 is TGTGCCAGCACAGGGACTAGCGTAGCCAAAAACATTCAGTACTTC.

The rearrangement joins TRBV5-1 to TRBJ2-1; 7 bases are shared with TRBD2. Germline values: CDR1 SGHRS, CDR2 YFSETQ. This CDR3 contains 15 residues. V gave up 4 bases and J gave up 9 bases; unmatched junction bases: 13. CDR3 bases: TGCGCCAGCAGCCCGCGAGTCGCGGGAGCCGGTGAGCAGTTCTTC. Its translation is CASSPRVAGAGEQFF. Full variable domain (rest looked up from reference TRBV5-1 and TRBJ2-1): KAGVTQTPRYLIKTRGQQVTLSCSPISGHRSVSWYQQTPGQGLQFLFEYFSETQRNKGNFPGRFSGRQFSNSRSEMNVSTLELGDSALYLCASSPRVAGAGEQFFGPGTRLTVL.

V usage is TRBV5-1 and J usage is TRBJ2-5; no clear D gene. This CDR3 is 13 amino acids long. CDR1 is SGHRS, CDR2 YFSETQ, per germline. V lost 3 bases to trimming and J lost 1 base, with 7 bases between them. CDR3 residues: CASSWQAQETQYF. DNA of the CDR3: TGCGCCAGCAGCTGGCAGGCCCAAGAGACCCAGTACTTC.

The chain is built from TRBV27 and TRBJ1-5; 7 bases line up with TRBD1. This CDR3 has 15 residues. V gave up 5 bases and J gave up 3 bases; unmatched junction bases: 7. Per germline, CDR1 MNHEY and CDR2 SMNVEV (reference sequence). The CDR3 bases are TGTGCCAGCAGTCAAGACAGGGAACCCAATCAGCCCCAGCATTTT. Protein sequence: CASSQDREPNQPQHF.